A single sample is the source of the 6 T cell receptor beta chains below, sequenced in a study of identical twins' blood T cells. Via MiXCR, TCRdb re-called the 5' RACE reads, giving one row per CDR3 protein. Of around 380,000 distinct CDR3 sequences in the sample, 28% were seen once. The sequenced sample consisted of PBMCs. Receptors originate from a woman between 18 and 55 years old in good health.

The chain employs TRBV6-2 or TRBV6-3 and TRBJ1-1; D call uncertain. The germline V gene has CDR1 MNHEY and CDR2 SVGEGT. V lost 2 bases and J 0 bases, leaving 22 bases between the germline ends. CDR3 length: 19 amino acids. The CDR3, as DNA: TGTGCCAGCAGTTACCCCCTCGGACGGACCACTAGGGTGAACACTGAAGCTTTCTTT. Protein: CASSYPLGRTTRVNTEAFF.

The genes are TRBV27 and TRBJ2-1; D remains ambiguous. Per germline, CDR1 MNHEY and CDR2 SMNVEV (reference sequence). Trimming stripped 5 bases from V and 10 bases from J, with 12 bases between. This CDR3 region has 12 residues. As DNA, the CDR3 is TGTGCCAGCAGTAAGAGGCTAGGCGAGCAGTTCTTC. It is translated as CASSKRLGEQFF.

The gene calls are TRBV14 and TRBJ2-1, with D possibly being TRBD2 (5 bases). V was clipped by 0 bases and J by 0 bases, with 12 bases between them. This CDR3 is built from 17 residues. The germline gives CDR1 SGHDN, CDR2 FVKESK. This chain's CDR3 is CASSQDLRVSSYNEQFF. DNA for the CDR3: TGTGCCAGCAGCCAAGATTTGAGGGTTAGCTCCTACAATGAGCAGTTCTTC.

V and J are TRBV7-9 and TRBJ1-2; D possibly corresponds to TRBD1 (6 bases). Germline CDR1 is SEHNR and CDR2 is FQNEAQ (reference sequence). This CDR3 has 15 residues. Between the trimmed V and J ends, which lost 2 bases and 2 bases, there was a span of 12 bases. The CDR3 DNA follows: TGTGCCAGCAGCTTACCCTTTACAGGGAACTATGGCTACACCTTC. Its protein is CASSLPFTGNYGYTF. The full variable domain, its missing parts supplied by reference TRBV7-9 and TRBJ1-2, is DTGVSQNPRHKITKRGQNVTFRCDPISEHNRLYWYRQTLGQGPEFLTYFQNEAQLEKSRLLSDRFSAERPKGSFSTLEIQRTEQGDSAMYLCASSLPFTGNYGYTFGSGTRLTVV.

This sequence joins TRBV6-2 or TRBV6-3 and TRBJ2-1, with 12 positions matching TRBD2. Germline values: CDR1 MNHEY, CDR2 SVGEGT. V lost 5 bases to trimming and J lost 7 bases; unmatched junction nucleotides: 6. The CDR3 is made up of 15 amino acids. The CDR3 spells CASSRTSGISNEQFF. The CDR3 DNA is TGTGCCAGCAGTCGGACTAGCGGGATTTCGAATGAGCAGTTCTTC.

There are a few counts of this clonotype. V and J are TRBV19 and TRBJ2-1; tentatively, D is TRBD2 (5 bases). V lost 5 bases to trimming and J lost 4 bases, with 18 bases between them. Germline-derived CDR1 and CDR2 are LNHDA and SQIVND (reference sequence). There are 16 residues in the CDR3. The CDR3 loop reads CASSGSVIQRYNEQFF. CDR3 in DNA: TGTGCCAGTAGTGGTAGCGTAATCCAAAGGTACAATGAGCAGTTCTTC. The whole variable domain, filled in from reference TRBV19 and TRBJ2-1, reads DGGITQSPKYLFRKEGQNVTLSCEQNLNHDAMYWYRQDPGQGLRLIYYSQIVNDFQKGDIAEGYSVSREKKESFPLTVTSAQKNPTAFYLCASSGSVIQRYNEQFFGPGTRLTVL.